Listed below are T cell receptor beta chains from one sample, sequenced in a study of blood T cell repertoires in COVID-19. This table comes from immunoSEQ multiplex PCR, and its TCRdb copy is limited to in-frame clones, with some not included. The sample has 55,000 to 60,000 clones; 76% are singletons. Sequencing used peripheral blood. Every receptor here comes from a man over 45 with active or convalescent COVID-19. Both conserved end residues are part of each CDR3. Fields, in order: J gene, V gene, CDR3 protein.

j_gene: TRBJ2-2
v_gene: TRBV5-1
CDR3aa: CASSTGLAGGGTGELFF

j_gene: TRBJ2-1
v_gene: TRBV6-5
CDR3aa: CASSYQGESSYNEQFF

j_gene: TRBJ1-1
v_gene: TRBV6-5
CDR3aa: CASSYSGHANTEAFF

j_gene: TRBJ1-2
v_gene: TRBV6-5
CDR3aa: CASSPGTEIGGGYTF

j_gene: TRBJ1-1
v_gene: TRBV19
CDR3aa: CASIRSMNTEAFF

j_gene: TRBJ2-5
v_gene: TRBV11-2
CDR3aa: CASSLEISQETQYF

j_gene: TRBJ1-2
v_gene: TRBV10-3
CDR3aa: CAISEATGSNYGYTF

j_gene: TRBJ2-2
v_gene: TRBV9
CDR3aa: CASSVGGREWPPGELFF

j_gene: TRBJ2-7
v_gene: TRBV6-5
CDR3aa: CASSAGTTISYEQYF

j_gene: TRBJ2-5
v_gene: TRBV2
CDR3aa: CASAGLAGVGETQYF

j_gene: TRBJ2-3
v_gene: TRBV5-5
CDR3aa: CASSLTGTSGTDTQYF

j_gene: TRBJ1-4
v_gene: TRBV27
CDR3aa: CASRPGDRLEKLFF